A single sample is the source of the 19 T cell receptor beta chains below, sequenced in a study of T cells expressing NK-cell markers. TCRdb derives one entry per CDR3 protein from the 5' RACE reads, leaving out DNA. The table for this sample gives about 430,000 distinct CDR3 sequences. Sequencing was performed on blood T cells: a sorted CD56 or NKG2C T cell subset, CD4+ or CD8+ T cells, or bulk PBMC T cells (not recorded which). Receptors were obtained from a woman aged 45-60 years in good health.

The chain uses TRBV5-1 and TRBJ2-1; as DNA is missing, the TRBD1 call by TCRdb cannot be tested. CDR1 SGHRS and CDR2 YFSETQ come from the germline V gene. This CDR3 has 14 residues. The chain's CDR3 is CASSLTGPTNEQFF.

CDR3 in amino acids: CASTKLQGYNEQFF. The chain uses TRBV28 and TRBJ2-1; TCRdb gives TRBD1 as the D gene, but with no DNA this cannot be confirmed. The CDR3 runs to 14 residues. Germline CDR1 MDHEN, CDR2 SYDVKM.

This chain joins TRBV7-9 and TRBJ1-5; TCRdb gives TRBD1 as the D gene, but with no DNA this cannot be confirmed. This CDR3 contains 15 residues. CDR1 and CDR2 (germline): SEHNR, FQNEAQ (reference sequence). CDR3 in amino acids: CASSPTGGEGQPQHF.

The chain recombines TRBV10-3 with TRBJ1-1; TCRdb selects TRBD1, and the lack of DNA leaves this call unchecked. From germline, CDR1 is ENHRY and CDR2 SYGVKD. CDR3 length: 15 amino acids. The CDR3 sequence: CAISDRTGSNTEAFF.

The chain has TRBV30 and TRBJ1-1. Germline CDR1 and CDR2: GTSNPN and SVGIG (reference sequence). The CDR3 sequence is 12 residues long. CDR3 sequence: CAWRLHLTEAFF.

This sequence joins TRBV11-2 and TRBJ2-1; the D call of TRBD1 rests on TCRdb alone, since no DNA is present to check it. Germline-derived CDR1 and CDR2 are SGHAT and FQNNGV. This CDR3 spans 18 amino acids. The chain's CDR3 is CASSLDSLTFRDSNEQFF.

The chain has TRBV5-1 and TRBJ1-4. The germline gives CDR1 SGHRS, CDR2 YFSETQ. CDR3 length equals 15 residues. The CDR3 reads CASSSIATGREKLFF.

The J gene is TRBJ1-1, the V gene TRBV18. The CDR3 has 18 amino acids. Germline-derived CDR1 and CDR2 are KGHSH and LQKENI. The CDR3 reads CASSTSQGSGGIRTEAFF.

The V and J genes are TRBV12-3 or TRBV12-4 and TRBJ2-1; the D gene TCRdb calls, TRBD2, cannot be checked with no DNA. The CDR3 runs 17 residues. CDR3 residues: CASSSGLAGGPWNEQFF.

The chain carries TRBV7-9 and TRBJ2-1; there is no DNA to check the TCRdb D call of TRBD1. The CDR3 consists of 16 residues. Germline CDR1 SEHNR, CDR2 FQNEAQ (reference sequence). CDR3 sequence: CASSLPQGLDYNEQFF.

The rearrangement links TRBV5-1 to TRBJ2-3; TCRdb's D call of TRBD1 is untestable without DNA. The CDR3 runs 16 residues. Germline V gene sequence: CDR1 SGHRS, CDR2 YFSETQ. The CDR3 sequence is CASSLEDRGRADTQYF.

This rearrangement joins TRBV12-3 or TRBV12-4 to TRBJ1-4. The CDR3 consists of 14 residues. The CDR3 sequence is CASSFFGSNEKLFF.

The genes are TRBV12-3 or TRBV12-4 and TRBJ2-2; TCRdb picks TRBD2, but there is no DNA to check that call. The CDR3 is 19 amino acids. The chain's CDR3 is CASSFGLRAAGGRNGELFF.

J is TRBJ1-2 and V is TRBV5-1. This CDR3 is 14 amino acids long. Germline V gene lookup returns CDR1 SGHRS and CDR2 YFSETQ. The CDR3: CASSAEGLPYGYTF.

The chain carries TRBV4-1 and TRBJ2-4; the TCRdb D gene call, TRBD2, has no DNA to confirm it. The germline V gene has CDR1 MGHRA and CDR2 YSYEKL. The CDR3 has 14 residues. This chain's CDR3 is CASSHGSLAGGKYF.

V usage is TRBV12-3 or TRBV12-4 and J usage is TRBJ2-1. The CDR3 runs 12 residues. The CDR3 sequence is CASSPVLNEQFF.

This sequence joins TRBV30 and TRBJ2-5; TCRdb lists TRBD1, though no DNA is available to test this call. Germline V gene data show CDR1 as GTSNPN and CDR2 as SVGIG (reference sequence). CDR3 length: 13 amino acids. The CDR3 protein is CAWSPGQGETQYF.

V is TRBV29-1 and J is TRBJ2-1; no DNA is available, so the TRBD2 call from TCRdb remains unchecked. Germline V gives CDR1 SQVTM, CDR2 ANQGSEA. The CDR3 has 14 residues. Here the CDR3 reads CSALTSGSYNEQFF.

The CDR3 is CASSYSITGGGQPQHF. The V call is TRBV6-6, the J call TRBJ1-5; TCRdb selects TRBD1, and the lack of DNA leaves this call unchecked. Germline V CDR1 and CDR2: MNHNY, SVGAGI (reference sequence). The CDR3 contains 16 residues.